These 32 T cell receptor beta chains originate from one sample sequenced in a study of CD8 T cells in ankylosing spondylitis. Study results and caveats: It appeared that ankylosing spondylitis blood was characterized by a TCR beta motif of 8 or 9 highly homologous variants.

From the 5' RACE reads, TCRdb called clonotypes with MiXCR, one entry per CDR3 protein. Here the sample spans about 510,000 distinct CDR3 sequences, approximately 5.3% being singletons. No antigen is known for these receptors. The sequenced sample was blood, either unsorted or a sorted T cell fraction (not recorded which). The receptors derive from a male donor with ankylosing spondylitis.

This clonotype was seen many times. This chain uses TRBV6-1 with TRBJ2-1; either TRBD1 or TRBD2 may fit D (5 bases each). Germline CDR1 is MNHNS and CDR2 is SASEGT. The CDR3 runs to 15 residues. Trimming removed 6 bases from V and 9 bases from J, with 21 bases in between. CDR3 region: CASSPGRGGRGEQFF. The CDR3 coding sequence is TGTGCCAGCAGCCCCGGTCGGGGTGGAAGGGGTGAGCAGTTCTTC.

This clonotype was picked up many times. CDR3 sequence reads: CASTPRGATANTEAFF. CDR3 sequence (DNA): TGTGCCAGCACGCCTCGGGGAGCAACCGCGAACACTGAAGCTTTCTTT. V and J are TRBV6-1 and TRBJ1-1, with D uncertain. Germline V gene data show CDR1 as MNHNS and CDR2 as SASEGT. The CDR3 contains 16 residues. V was pared by 7 bases and J by 1 base, with 19 bases between.

This clonotype was detected many times. The chain is built from TRBV5-1 and TRBJ2-7; TRBD1 agrees at 7 bases. V was pared by 3 bases and J by 5 bases, with 8 bases of the junction left unmatched. This CDR3 has 14 amino acids. Germline CDR1 SGHRS, CDR2 YFSETQ. The CDR3 region is CASSSLTGSDEQYF. For the CDR3, the DNA is TGCGCCAGCAGCTCCTTGACAGGGAGCGACGAGCAGTACTTC.

This clonotype was counted a few times. The chain has TRBV9 and TRBJ2-6; 8 bases line up with TRBD2. Germline CDR1 SGDLS, CDR2 YYNGEE. The CDR3 loop spans 16 amino acids. J was trimmed by 4 bases and V by 4 bases; bases with no gene match: 7. The CDR3 here is CASSRGGPFGANVLTF. The DNA for the CDR3 is TGTGCCAGCAGCCGGGGGGGCCCGTTCGGGGCCAACGTCCTGACTTTC.

The chain couples TRBV29-1 to TRBJ2-1; 9 bases match TRBD1. Per the germline V gene, CDR1 is SQVTM and CDR2 is ANQGSEA. CDR3 length equals 15 residues. With V trimmed by 5 bases and J by 4 bases, 9 bases remained unmatched. The CDR3 coding sequence is TGCAGCGTTCGTGGAGGGACAGGGATTTACAATGAGCAGTTCTTC. Translating it yields CSVRGGTGIYNEQFF.

This clonotype was counted many times. V is TRBV16 and J is TRBJ1-5, with 10 bases that match TRBD1. J gave up 4 bases and V 0 bases, and 0 bases lay outside the gene matches. The CDR3 loop spans 15 amino acids. From germline, CDR1 is KGHSY and CDR2 FQNENV. In DNA form, the CDR3 reads TGTGCCAGCAGCCAATCGGGACAGGGGAATCAGCCCCAGCATTTT. Translating it yields CASSQSGQGNQPQHF.

This clonotype was seen repeatedly, ten times or more. The V gene is TRBV29-1, the J gene TRBJ2-4, with TRBD1 matching 11 bases. Trimming removed 5 bases from V and 10 bases from J; junction bases left unmatched: 10. This CDR3 has 14 residues. Germline V CDR1 and CDR2: SQVTM, ANQGSEA. The CDR3 DNA is TGCAGCGTTCGCCCCGGGACAGGGGGAGGTATTCAGTACTTC. Its protein product is CSVRPGTGGGIQYF.

This clonotype was detected many times. In DNA form, the CDR3 reads TGTGCCAGCAGTTATGACAGGGGGTTGCAGTATTTT. Its protein is CASSYDRGLQYF. V and J are TRBV6-5 and TRBJ2-3; TRBD1 matches 9 bases. Per germline, CDR1 MNHEY and CDR2 SVGAGI. V lost 3 bases to trimming and J lost 11 bases; unmatched junction nucleotides: 3. The CDR3 extends over 12 amino acids.

In its sample, this clonotype was seen many times. The chain has TRBV7-2 and TRBJ2-3, with 7 bases fitting TRBD2. Germline CDR1 SGHTA, CDR2 FQGNSA. The CDR3 consists of 16 residues. Trimming at V came to 2 bases and at J to 4 bases, leaving 9 bases not matched to a gene. The CDR3 region is CASSLRIGRLADTQYF. In DNA, the CDR3 is TGTGCCAGCAGCTTACGGATCGGGAGGCTGGCAGATACGCAGTATTTT.

This clonotype occurred many times. J is TRBJ1-4 and V is TRBV4-2; D gene unclear. Trimming removed 0 bases from V and 5 bases from J, with 7 bases in between. The germline V gene has CDR1 LGHNA and CDR2 YNFKEQ. This CDR3 region has 14 residues. The DNA for the CDR3 is TGTGCCAGCAGCCAAGAACGGCAGAATGAAAAACTGTTTTTT. Translating gives CASSQERQNEKLFF.

This clonotype was seen more than once but under ten times. V and J are TRBV12-3 or TRBV12-4 and TRBJ2-1; D not resolved. The V and J ends lost 8 bases and 9 bases respectively, with 8 bases between them. The CDR3 has 10 residues. The CDR3 loop is CASGWGEQFF. The CDR3 coding sequence is TGTGCCAGCGGCTGGGGTGAGCAGTTCTTC.

This clonotype came up many times. J is TRBJ1-5 and V is TRBV19; the D gene is possibly TRBD1 (6 bases). CDR3 length equals 16 residues. The germline V gene encodes CDR1 LNHDA and CDR2 SQIVND (reference sequence). The V end was cut by 6 bases, the J end by 0 bases, with 15 bases between. The chain's CDR3 is CASRDRGALSNQPQHF. Here the CDR3 DNA reads TGTGCCAGTAGGGACCGGGGGGCGCTTAGCAATCAGCCCCAGCATTTT. Full variable domain (missing parts from reference TRBV19 and TRBJ1-5): DGGITQSPKYLFRKEGQNVTLSCEQNLNHDAMYWYRQDPGQGLRLIYYSQIVNDFQKGDIAEGYSVSREKKESFPLTVTSAQKNPTAFYLCASRDRGALSNQPQHFGDGTRLSIL.

This clonotype was recorded many times. V gene TRBV6-2 or TRBV6-3 combines with J gene TRBJ2-2, with TRBD2 identical over 12 bases. Germline lookup yields CDR1 MNHEY and CDR2 SVGEGT. J gave up 6 bases and V 0 bases, and 2 bases lay outside the gene matches. The CDR3 is 16 amino acids. The DNA for the CDR3 is TGTGCCAGCAGTTACTCCCTAGCGGGAGGGCCCGGGGAGCTGTTTTTT. Protein product: CASSYSLAGGPGELFF.

The sample holds a few counts of this clonotype. The chain combines TRBV20-1 with TRBJ1-1; tentatively, D is TRBD1 (5 bases). Germline loops: CDR1 DFQATT, CDR2 SNEGSKA (reference sequence). V lost 6 bases and J 5 bases, leaving 16 bases between the germline ends. CDR3 size: 13 residues. The DNA of the CDR3 is TGCAGTGCCCGAACAGGATGGGGGACTGAAGCTTTCTTT. Encoded protein: CSARTGWGTEAFF.

This clonotype was counted at least ten times. The chain carries TRBV29-1 and TRBJ2-3; possible D gene TRBD2, 5 bases. V gave up 3 bases and J gave up 2 bases, with 12 bases separating them. The CDR3 length is 14 residues. Germline V gives CDR1 SQVTM, CDR2 ANQGSEA. The CDR3 protein is CSVEGRANTDTQYF. CDR3 nucleotides: TGCAGCGTTGAGGGGAGAGCAAACACAGATACGCAGTATTTT.

V is TRBV25-1 and J is TRBJ2-5, with D hard to call. Looked up from germline, CDR1 is MGHDK and CDR2 is SYGVNS. The germline V and J ends were trimmed by 4 bases and 0 bases, with 12 bases remaining between them. The CDR3 consists of 15 residues. The CDR3 is CASSGGLRYQETQYF. CDR3 sequence (DNA): TGTGCCAGCAGTGGGGGTCTGAGGTACCAAGAGACCCAGTACTTC.

The chain has TRBV7-9 and TRBJ1-4; D remains unclear. From germline, CDR1 is SEHNR and CDR2 FQNEAQ (reference sequence). The CDR3 has 13 residues. The V gene lost 4 bases and the J gene lost 7 bases, with 10 bases spanning the gap. CDR3 nucleotide sequence: TGTGCCAGCAGCTCTGGGCGGGGTGAAAAACTGTTTTTT. Translating it yields CASSSGRGEKLFF.

At least ten counts were recorded for this clonotype. The V and J genes are TRBV7-9 and TRBJ2-1, with a tentative D call TRBD2 (6 bases). The CDR3 contains 16 residues. Deletions cut 5 bases from V and 0 bases from J, with 14 bases between. CDR1 and CDR2 from the germline V gene are SEHNR and FQNEAQ (reference sequence). CDR3 protein: CASSRALAYSYNEQFF. The CDR3 DNA sequence: TGTGCCAGCAGCCGAGCCCTAGCGTACTCCTACAATGAGCAGTTCTTC.

This clonotype was counted at least ten times. This chain links TRBV9 with TRBJ1-2; 7 nucleotides agree with TRBD1. The CDR3 contains 14 residues. J was trimmed by 8 bases and V by 3 bases; bases with no gene match: 10. The germline V gene encodes CDR1 SGDLS and CDR2 YYNGEE. The CDR3 loop reads CASSAWGWTGGYTF. The CDR3 DNA reads TGTGCCAGCAGCGCCTGGGGATGGACAGGCGGCTACACCTTC.

In this sample, this clonotype turned up many times. The conserved phenylalanine or tryptophan is not found at the CDR3 terminus, so this likely reflects a read error. Because the CDR3's place on the DNA is in doubt, the DNA is left out and the CDR3 is given as listed by TCRdb. V is TRBV24-1 and J is TRBJ2-3. The CDR3 length equals 16 residues, ends included. CDR1 is KGHDR and CDR2 is SFDVKD in the germline V gene. The CDR3 loop reads CATSDFPSERAGRVVL.

The table lists this clonotype with many counts. This rearrangement joins TRBV4-3 to TRBJ2-2; 7 bases align to TRBD2. Trimming cost V 8 bases and J 5 bases; bases outside gene matches: 5. Looked up from germline, CDR1 is LGHNA and CDR2 is YSLEER. The CDR3 contains 13 residues. CDR3 protein: CASRDYSTGELFF. CDR3 in DNA: TGCGCCAGCCGGGACTATTCGACCGGGGAGCTGTTTTTT.

This clonotype was observed many times. V gene TRBV4-2 combines with J gene TRBJ1-2; the D is unclear. Trimming removed 0 bases at V and 4 bases at J, with 6 bases between. The CDR3 covers 13 residues. In germline, CDR1 is LGHNA, CDR2 YNFKEQ. The CDR3 coding sequence is TGTGCCAGCAGCCAAGAAACACCCTATGGCTACACCTTC. The encoded protein is CASSQETPYGYTF.

In its sample, this clonotype was seen many times. The chain carries TRBV11-1 and TRBJ2-3; 13 nucleotides match TRBD2. CDR1 is SGHAT and CDR2 is FQDESV in the germline V gene (reference sequence). V was clipped by 1 base and J by 1 base; unmatched bases: 11. This CDR3 has 20 amino acids. The CDR3 nucleotides read TGTGCCAGCAGCTTAGTCGGGCTCCGACTAGCGGGAGGAGGCACAGATACGCAGTATTTT. Amino acids: CASSLVGLRLAGGGTDTQYF.

The chain uses TRBV7-2 and TRBJ2-7, with D uncertain. Germline loops: CDR1 SGHTA, CDR2 FQGNSA. CDR3 length: 12 residues. Trimming stripped 6 bases from V and 2 bases from J, with 8 bases between. The CDR3 DNA reads as TGTGCCAGCAGTAATCCCCCCTACGAGCAGTACTTC. Its protein is CASSNPPYEQYF.

This clonotype has only one observation. A single base separates this from a much larger clone, so it may be a read error. The gene calls are TRBV5-1 and TRBJ1-5; D may be TRBD1 (5 bases). The CDR3 runs 14 residues. Per the germline V gene, CDR1 is SGHRS and CDR2 is YFSETQ. Trimming removed 0 bases at V and 7 bases at J, with 11 bases between. CDR3 in amino acids: CASSLAEGTQPQHF. The CDR3 bases are TGCGCCAGCAGCTTGGCGGAAGGGACCCAGCCCCAGCATTTT.

The table lists this clonotype with many counts. The chain uses TRBV28 and TRBJ1-2; D is unclear. Deletions cut 2 bases from V and 7 bases from J, with 14 bases between. There are 14 residues in the CDR3. Germline values: CDR1 MDHEN, CDR2 SYDVKM. The CDR3 sequence: CASSLRGSPAGYTF. The CDR3 DNA reads as TGTGCCAGCAGTTTACGTGGATCCCCAGCTGGCTACACCTTC.

This clonotype was detected ten times or more. In DNA, the CDR3 is TGTGCCAGCAGCTTAGGGCAGGGCCTATCCCTATACGAGCAGTACTTC. It encodes CASSLGQGLSLYEQYF. J is TRBJ2-7 and V is TRBV7-6; D perhaps matches TRBD1 (5 bases). This CDR3 has 16 amino acids. Trimming left V 1 base short and J 4 bases short, with 17 bases between. Germline assignment: CDR1 SGHVS and CDR2 FNYEAQ.

This clonotype occurred many times. The rearrangement uses TRBV29-1 and TRBJ2-5; the D gene is possibly TRBD1 (5 bases). The germline V gene has CDR1 SQVTM and CDR2 ANQGSEA. The CDR3 contains 13 residues. The V and J ends lost 5 bases and 4 bases respectively, with 14 bases between them. CDR3 sequence reads: CSVSAGLGETQYF. The CDR3 DNA reads as TGCAGCGTTTCGGCAGGGCTTGGAGAGACCCAGTACTTC.

This clonotype was found a few times. This chain connects TRBV30 to TRBJ1-6; the D is unclear. The germline CDR1 and CDR2 sequences are GTSNPN and SVGIG (reference sequence). Deletions cut 2 bases from V and 10 bases from J, with 15 bases between. The CDR3 spans 14 residues. CDR3 DNA sequence: TGTGCCTGGAGTATCCGAGCTAGTCGGTCACCCCTCCACTTT. It specifies CAWSIRASRSPLHF. Drawing the rest from reference TRBV30 and TRBJ1-6, the complete variable domain is SQTIHQWPATLVQPVGSPLSLECTVEGTSNPNLYWYRQAAGRGLQLLFYSVGIGQISSEVPQNLSASRPQDRQFILSSKKLLLSDSGFYLCAWSIRASRSPLHFGNGTRLTVT.

There are a few counts of this clonotype. The J gene is TRBJ1-1, the V gene TRBV6-1; 7 bases are shared with TRBD1. There are 14 residues in the CDR3. Germline CDR1 and CDR2: MNHNS and SASEGT. J gave up 1 base and V 8 bases, and 7 bases lay outside the gene matches. Here the CDR3 reads CASSDRARNTEAFF. Written as DNA, the CDR3 is TGTGCCAGCTCTGACAGGGCGAGGAACACTGAAGCTTTCTTT.

Ten or more counts support this clonotype. V gene TRBV5-5 combines with J gene TRBJ1-1; no clear D gene. Per germline, CDR1 SGHKS and CDR2 YYEKEE (reference sequence). The CDR3 consists of 15 residues. The V end lost 1 base, the J end lost 0 bases, and 10 bases lay between the germline ends. CDR3 nucleotide sequence: TGTGCCAGCAGCTTGCTACCGTTCTTGAACACTGAAGCTTTCTTT. Translation gives CASSLLPFLNTEAFF.

The table lists this clonotype with a few counts. This sequence joins TRBV25-1 and TRBJ2-5; possible D gene TRBD1, 5 bases. Germline CDR1 is MGHDK and CDR2 is SYGVNS. The ends were cut back, 3 bases at V and 5 bases at J, with 13 bases in the middle. The length of the CDR3 is 14 residues. The CDR3 protein is CASSDDSRSETQYF. The CDR3, as DNA: TGTGCCAGCAGTGATGACAGCAGGTCGGAGACCCAGTACTTC. The full variable domain, completed using reference TRBV25-1 and TRBJ2-5, is EADIYQTPRYLVIGTGKKITLECSQTMGHDKMYWYQQDPGMELHLIHYSYGVNSTEKGDLSSESTVSRIRTEHFPLTLESARPSHTSQYLCASSDDSRSETQYFGPGTRLLVL.